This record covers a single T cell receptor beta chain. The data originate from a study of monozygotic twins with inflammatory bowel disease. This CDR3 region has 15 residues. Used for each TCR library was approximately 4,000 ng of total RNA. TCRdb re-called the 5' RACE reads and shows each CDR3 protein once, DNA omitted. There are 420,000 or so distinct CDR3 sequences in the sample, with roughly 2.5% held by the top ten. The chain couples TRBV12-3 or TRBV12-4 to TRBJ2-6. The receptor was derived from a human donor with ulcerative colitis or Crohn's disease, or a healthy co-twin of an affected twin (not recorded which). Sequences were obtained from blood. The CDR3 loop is CASRPWSSGANVLTF.